This entry lists 3 T cell receptor beta chains sequenced from one sample in a study of OX40 agonist ivuxolimab in advanced cancers. TCRdb's copy holds only in-frame clones and misses some; the assay was immunoSEQ multiplex PCR. The table lists about 84,000 clones, around 83% of them singletons. This specimen consisted of CD4+ or CD8+ T cells sorted from blood, obtained in a trial of the OX40 agonist ivuxolimab. These receptor sequences come from an adult with an advanced solid tumor such as melanoma, head and neck, liver or kidney cancer.

The chain is built from TRBV28 and TRBJ2-6; D may be TRBD1 (8 bases). Germline V gene sequence: CDR1 MDHEN, CDR2 SYDVKM. V lost 8 bases and J lost 0, with 17 bases in between. The CDR3 loop spans 17 amino acids. Here the CDR3 reads CASRTGGATSGANVLTF. DNA for the CDR3: TGTGCCAGCCGTACAGGGGGGGCCACCTCTGGGGCCAACGTCCTGACTTTC.

V is TRBV19 and J is TRBJ1-3, with D possibly matching TRBD1 (6 bases). Trimming shortened V by 3 bases and J by 3 bases, and 15 bases separated the two germline ends. Per the germline V gene, CDR1 is LNHDA and CDR2 is SQIVND (reference sequence). The length of the CDR3 is 16 residues. The CDR3 loop reads CASSMSGGSFGNTIYF. Written as DNA, the CDR3 is TGTGCCAGTAGTATGTCGGGGGGCTCGTTTGGAAACACCATATATTTT.

The V and J genes are TRBV18 and TRBJ2-7; D is possibly TRBD1 or TRBD2 (6 bases each). Germline assignment: CDR1 KGHSH and CDR2 LQKENI. This CDR3 region has 14 residues. V lost 6 bases, J lost 6 bases, and 18 bases lay in between. The CDR3 is CASSGGGAQFEQYV. The CDR3 nucleotides are TGTGCCAGCTCGGGGGGCGGGGCCCAGTTCGAGCAGTACGTC.